The 11 T cell receptor beta chains reported below all come from one sample, sequenced in a study of T cell repertoires in ileal Crohn's disease. Method: immunoSEQ multiplex PCR; TCRdb's copy keeps in-frame clones and lacks some. The sample carries 7,300 or so clones, around 80% recorded once. Sequenced input: ileal tissue. Receptors were obtained from an adult with Crohn's disease.

Comments on this clone: The same CDR3 can be traced to other DNA sequences in this sample. V is TRBV6-5 and J is TRBJ1-6, with 8 bases lining up with TRBD1. With 6 bases clipped from V and 7 bases from J, the junction kept 8 bases outside the gene matches. The germline CDR1 and CDR2 sequences are MNHEY and SVGAGI. The CDR3 sequence is 15 residues long. The CDR3 coding sequence is TGTGCCAGCAGGGCCACGGGACAGGCAAATTCACCCCTCCACTTT. It is translated as CASRATGQANSPLHF.

This chain links TRBV29-1 with TRBJ1-1; D is ambiguous. The CDR3 extends over 11 amino acids. V shed 4 bases and J shed 4 bases, with 7 bases lying between them. Germline CDR1 SQVTM, CDR2 ANQGSEA. The DNA of the CDR3 is TGCAGCGTTGGTGGCTTCACTGAAGCTTTCTTT. Encoded protein: CSVGGFTEAFF.

This clone was seen a single time. The genes are TRBV5-1 and TRBJ1-5; D unresolved. V was shortened by 0 bases and J by 4 bases, with 17 bases between the two germline ends. CDR1 and CDR2 (germline): SGHRS, YFSETQ. This CDR3 is 17 amino acids long. CDR3 bases: TGCGCCAGCAGCTTGGCCCACAGATCACTCGGTAATCAGCCCCAGCATTTT. Translating it yields CASSLAHRSLGNQPQHF. The entire variable domain, with the rest obtained from reference TRBV5-1 and TRBJ1-5, is as follows: KAGVTQTPRYLIKTRGQQVTLSCSPISGHRSVSWYQQTPGQGLQFLFEYFSETQRNKGNFPGRFSGRQFSNSRSEMNVSTLELGDSALYLCASSLAHRSLGNQPQHFGDGTRLSIL.

The chain is built from TRBV14 and TRBJ1-1, with TRBD1 matching over 8 bases. CDR1 is SGHDN, CDR2 FVKESK, per germline. The CDR3 consists of 16 residues. V shed 4 bases, J shed 4 bases, and the junction held 11 bases outside the gene matches. In DNA, the CDR3 is TGTGCCAGCAGCCCTCCCGGGACAGGCCGGGTCACTGAAGCTTTCTTT. Protein: CASSPPGTGRVTEAFF.

CDR3: CASSQGQGLSNEQFF. As DNA, the CDR3 is TGCGCCAGCAGCCAGGGACAGGGGCTGAGCAATGAGCAGTTCTTC. The chain links TRBV5-1 to TRBJ2-1; 10 positions match TRBD1. There are 15 residues in the CDR3. The germline gives CDR1 SGHRS, CDR2 YFSETQ. V gave up 4 bases and J gave up 6 bases; unmatched junction bases: 7.

The chain employs TRBV6-4 and TRBJ2-4, with D perhaps TRBD1 (6 bases). In germline, CDR1 is MRHNA, CDR2 SNTAGT. CDR3 length equals 13 residues. With 6 bases removed from V and 9 bases from J, the gap between germline ends came to 15 bases. The chain's CDR3 is CASSLQEDSIQYF. Here the CDR3 DNA reads TGTGCCAGCAGCCTCCAGGAGGACAGCATTCAGTACTTC.

The sample holds a few counts of this clone. The J gene is TRBJ2-5, the V gene TRBV11-2; 8 bases agree with TRBD1. Trimming took 1 base from V and 5 from J; bases not matched to a gene: 9. The germline V gene has CDR1 SGHAT and CDR2 FQNNGV. This CDR3 is 16 amino acids long. This CDR3 is CASSLGRTGSGETQYF. CDR3 DNA: TGTGCCAGCAGCTTAGGGCGGACAGGGAGTGGGGAGACCCAGTACTTC.

The gene calls are TRBV9 and TRBJ2-5; tentative D call: TRBD2 (5 bases). Per germline, CDR1 SGDLS and CDR2 YYNGEE. With 3 bases removed from V and 11 bases from J, the gap between germline ends came to 23 bases. The CDR3 is 15 amino acids. DNA for the CDR3: TGTGCCAGCAGCGGACAAGCGGAGGACCGAGGAGAGCAGTACTTC. Its protein is CASSGQAEDRGEQYF.

The rearrangement uses TRBV21-1 and TRBJ2-3; the table's D call, TRBD2, was not checked against the DNA. TRBV21-1 is a pseudogene locus. This CDR3 is built from 16 residues. Written as DNA, the CDR3 is TGTGCCAGCAGCAAAGGACTAGCGGGAGTTAAAGATACGCAGTATTTT. Encoded protein: CASSKGLAGVKDTQYF.

The V and J genes are TRBV2 and TRBJ2-2; TRBD1 matches 7 bases. Germline CDR1 SNHLY, CDR2 FYNNEI. The CDR3 contains 14 residues. J gave up 3 bases and V 6 bases, and 4 bases lay outside the gene matches. The CDR3 DNA is TGTGCCAGCAGCCGACAGGGAGACACCGGGGAGCTGTTTTTT. It is translated as CASSRQGDTGELFF.

The chain uses TRBV14 and TRBJ2-2; the D gene is possibly TRBD2 (5 bases). There are 15 residues in the CDR3. V was trimmed by 4 bases and J by 6 bases, leaving 15 bases between them. Per the germline V gene, CDR1 is SGHDN and CDR2 is FVKESK. The CDR3 reads CASSPRRGGAGELFF. The CDR3 DNA follows: TGTGCCAGCAGCCCCCGTCGAGGAGGCGCCGGGGAGCTGTTTTTT.